The 17 T cell receptor beta chains below come from one sample, sequenced in a study of T cells in localized non-small cell lung cancer (dated by TCRdb to about 2020). Library creation used the immunoSEQ multiplex PCR assay. TCRdb re-hosts the immuneACCESS table, in-frame sequences only. Its copies lack some clones; in the studies checked, an unresolved V gene accounts for under half of them, and the cause for the rest is not known. For this sample there are 25,000 to 35,000 clones; around 90% appear just once. The biggest ten clones account for roughly 0.99% of the sample. Sample: peripheral blood, taken before any cancer treatment. These receptors were taken from a woman aged 35 to 70 with stage I lung adenocarcinoma.

The rearrangement links TRBV29-1 to TRBJ2-3; D is unclear. The V gene lost 4 bases and the J gene lost 5 bases, with 10 bases spanning the gap. The germline CDR1 and CDR2 sequences are SQVTM and ANQGSEA. The CDR3 has 12 residues. Here the CDR3 DNA reads TGCAGCGTTGCTCGGCCGGGAGATACGCAGTATTTT. Translating it yields CSVARPGDTQYF.

The rearrangement joins TRBV18 to TRBJ1-3; D unresolved. The germline V gene encodes CDR1 KGHSH and CDR2 LQKENI. The CDR3 is made up of 15 amino acids. Trimming cost V 3 bases and J 1 base, with 10 bases left between them. CDR3 in amino acids: CASSPPIGSGNTIYF. In nucleotides, the CDR3 is TGTGCCAGCTCACCCCCAATCGGATCTGGAAACACCATATATTTT. Full variable domain (missing parts from reference TRBV18 and TRBJ1-3): NAGVMQNPRHLVRRRGQEARLRCSPMKGHSHVYWYRQLPEEGLKFMVYLQKENIIDESGMPKERFSAEFPKEGPSILRIQQVVRGDSAAYFCASSPPIGSGNTIYFGEGSWLTVV.

The gene calls are TRBV4-1 and TRBJ2-7; 13 nucleotides agree with TRBD2. The V and J ends lost 4 bases and 5 bases, in that order; junction bases with no gene match: 8. Germline CDR1 is MGHRA and CDR2 is YSYEKL. CDR3 length equals 16 residues. The CDR3 DNA reads as TGCGCCAGCAGCCCGGGACTAGCGGGAAAAAACCACGAGCAGTACTTC. Protein sequence: CASSPGLAGKNHEQYF.

J is TRBJ2-3 and V is TRBV19; 12 positions match TRBD1. Germline V gene sequence: CDR1 LNHDA, CDR2 SQIVND (reference sequence). There are 16 residues in the CDR3. V was pared by 3 bases and J by 4 bases, with 5 bases of the junction left unmatched. In DNA, the CDR3 is TGTGCCAGTAGTATCGCCGGGACAGGGGGCGCAGATACGCAGTATTTT. Its translation: CASSIAGTGGADTQYF.

This clone was counted a single time. The chain recombines TRBV19 with TRBJ1-5, with D maybe TRBD1 (5 bases). The V end was cut by 6 bases, the J end by 7 bases, with 22 bases between. Germline CDR1 LNHDA, CDR2 SQIVND (reference sequence). The CDR3 length is 16 residues. The CDR3 DNA reads as TGTGCCAGTAGGTGGCAGGGCATGGGTGAGGTCCAGCCCCAGCATTTT. Protein sequence: CASRWQGMGEVQPQHF. Together with reference TRBV19 and TRBJ1-5, the CDR3 gives the full variable domain: DGGITQSPKYLFRKEGQNVTLSCEQNLNHDAMYWYRQDPGQGLRLIYYSQIVNDFQKGDIAEGYSVSREKKESFPLTVTSAQKNPTAFYLCASRWQGMGEVQPQHFGDGTRLSIL.

The rearrangement joins TRBV2 to TRBJ2-1, with D perhaps matching TRBD1 (6 bases). The CDR3 contains 15 residues. Trimming cost V 4 bases and J 0 bases, with 10 bases left between them. Germline V gene lookup returns CDR1 SNHLY and CDR2 FYNNEI. As DNA, the CDR3 is TGTGCCAGCAGTGCAACAGGGAGCTCCTACAATGAGCAGTTCTTC. This gives the protein CASSATGSSYNEQFF.

V gene TRBV10-2 combines with J gene TRBJ2-1, with TRBD2 matching over 10 bases. The CDR3 is 14 residues long. V lost 6 bases and J lost 4; bases outside the gene matches: 3. In germline, CDR1 is WSHSY, CDR2 SAAADI. As DNA, the CDR3 is TGCGCCAGCAGCCTAGCGGGGGAGTACAATGAGCAGTTCTTC. Amino acid sequence: CASSLAGEYNEQFF.

The V and J genes are TRBV7-2 and TRBJ2-7; a weak D match, TRBD2 (7 bases). Trimming cost V 7 bases and J 9 bases, with 25 bases left between them. Looked up from germline, CDR1 is SGHTA and CDR2 is FQGNSA. This CDR3 spans 15 amino acids. CDR3 amino acids: CASTTHAQGTTGQYF. CDR3 nucleotide sequence: TGTGCCAGCACCACCCACGCGCAGGGGACTACTGGGCAGTACTTC.

This clone was found once. The chain is built from TRBV5-1 and TRBJ2-5, with 7 positions matching TRBD2. This CDR3 spans 14 amino acids. Trimming took 4 bases from V and 2 from J; bases not matched to a gene: 5. CDR1 is SGHRS and CDR2 is YFSETQ in the germline V gene. This CDR3 reads CASSTPGGQETQYF. As DNA, the CDR3 is TGCGCCAGCAGCACCCCCGGGGGGCAAGAGACCCAGTACTTC.

This clone was counted only a few times. The chain carries TRBV5-5 and TRBJ1-1, with 7 nucleotides matching TRBD1. Per the germline V gene, CDR1 is SGHKS and CDR2 is YYEKEE (reference sequence). The CDR3 has 13 amino acids. Trimming at V came to 5 bases and at J to 4 bases, leaving 5 bases not matched to a gene. CDR3 in amino acids: CASSYQGGTEAFF. The DNA for the CDR3 is TGTGCCAGCAGTTATCAGGGGGGCACTGAAGCTTTCTTT.

This clone was seen a single time. This rearrangement joins TRBV20-1 to TRBJ1-5; D is uncertain. V was shortened by 6 bases and J by 7 bases, with 10 bases between the two germline ends. Germline V CDR1 and CDR2: DFQATT, SNEGSKA (reference sequence). The CDR3 spans 11 residues. The CDR3 bases are TGCAGTGCCCAAAGAGGACAGCCCCAGCATTTT. Translation: CSAQRGQPQHF.

As concerns this clone: This CDR3 is also generated by other DNA sequences in the sample. The chain carries TRBV5-1 and TRBJ2-7; 7 nucleotides line up with TRBD2. V shed 0 bases and J 0 bases; nucleotides not matched to a gene: 3. The germline CDR1 and CDR2 sequences are SGHRS and YFSETQ. This CDR3 contains 15 residues. The chain's CDR3 is CASSLASGNSYEQYF. The CDR3 DNA is TGCGCCAGCAGCTTGGCCAGCGGGAACTCCTACGAGCAGTACTTC.

Only one count was recorded for this clone. V gene TRBV2 combines with J gene TRBJ2-5; 9 nucleotides match TRBD1. The CDR3 length is 15 residues. The junction had 11 bases not matched to a gene; V was cut back by 7 bases and J by 5 bases. Germline assignment: CDR1 SNHLY and CDR2 FYNNEI. CDR3: CASTRLTGGEETQYF. The DNA of the CDR3 is TGTGCCAGCACCCGCCTCACAGGGGGCGAGGAGACCCAGTACTTC.

CDR3 DNA: TGCGCCACCGGTCCCCCGGACCGAACCGGGGAGCTGTTTTTT. Translation: CATGPPDRTGELFF. This chain joins TRBV23-1 and TRBJ2-2; D gene ambiguous. TRBV23-1 is recorded as an ORF, its role being uncertain. The V and J ends lost 10 bases and 5 bases respectively, with 17 bases between them. The CDR3 contains 14 residues.

This chain joins TRBV7-2 and TRBJ1-1; D unresolved. The germline V gene encodes CDR1 SGHTA and CDR2 FQGNSA. CDR3 size: 13 residues. V lost 6 bases and J 9 bases, leaving 17 bases between the germline ends. The CDR3 coding sequence is TGTGCCAGCAGTCCCATTGACCAGGCCCAAGCTTTCTTT. This encodes CASSPIDQAQAFF.

This chain uses TRBV20-1 with TRBJ1-1; D call uncertain. Trimming left V 0 bases short and J 5 bases short, with 4 bases between. Per germline, CDR1 DFQATT and CDR2 SNEGSKA (reference sequence). The length of the CDR3 is 11 residues. The CDR3: CSARERTEAFF. CDR3 nucleotide sequence: TGCAGTGCTAGAGAGAGAACTGAAGCTTTCTTT.

This chain uses TRBV6-6 with TRBJ1-5; D is unresolved. The CDR3 spans 16 residues. V dropped 6 bases and J dropped 1 base, with 16 bases sitting between them. CDR1 is MNHNY and CDR2 is SVGAGI in the germline V gene (reference sequence). The CDR3 loop is CASSLRVGQSNQPQHF. The CDR3 DNA reads as TGTGCCAGCAGCCTCCGGGTGGGCCAGAGCAATCAGCCCCAGCATTTT.